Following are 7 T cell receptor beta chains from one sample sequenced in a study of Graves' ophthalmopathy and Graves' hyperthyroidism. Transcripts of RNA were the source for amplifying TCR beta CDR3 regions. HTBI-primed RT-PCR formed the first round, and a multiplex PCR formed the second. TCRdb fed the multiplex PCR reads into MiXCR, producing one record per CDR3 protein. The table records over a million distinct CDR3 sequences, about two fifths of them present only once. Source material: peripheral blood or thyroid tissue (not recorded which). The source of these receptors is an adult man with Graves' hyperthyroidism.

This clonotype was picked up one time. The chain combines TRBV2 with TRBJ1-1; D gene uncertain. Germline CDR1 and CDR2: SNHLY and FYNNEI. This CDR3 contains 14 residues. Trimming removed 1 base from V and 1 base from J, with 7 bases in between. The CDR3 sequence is CASSEGPGNTEAFF. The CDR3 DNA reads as TGTGCCAGCAGTGAAGGTCCCGGGAACACTGAAGCTTTCTTT.

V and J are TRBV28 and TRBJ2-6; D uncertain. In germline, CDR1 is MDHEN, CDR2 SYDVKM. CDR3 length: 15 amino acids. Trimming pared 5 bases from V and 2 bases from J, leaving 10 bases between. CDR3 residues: CASSPSHAGANVLTF. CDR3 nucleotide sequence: TGTGCCAGCAGTCCCAGCCACGCTGGGGCCAACGTCCTGACTTTC.

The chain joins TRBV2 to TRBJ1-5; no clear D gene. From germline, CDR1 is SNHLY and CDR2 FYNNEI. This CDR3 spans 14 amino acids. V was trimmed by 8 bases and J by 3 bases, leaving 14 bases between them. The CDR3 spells CASVEEGSNQPQHF. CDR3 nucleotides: TGTGCCAGCGTTGAGGAAGGGTCCAATCAGCCCCAGCATTTT.

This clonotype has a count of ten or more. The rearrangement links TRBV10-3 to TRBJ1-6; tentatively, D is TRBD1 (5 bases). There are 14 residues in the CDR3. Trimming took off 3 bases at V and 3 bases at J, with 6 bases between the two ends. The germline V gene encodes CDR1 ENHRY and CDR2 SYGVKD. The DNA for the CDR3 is TGTGCCATCAGTGATACAGGCTATAATTCACCCCTCCACTTT. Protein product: CAISDTGYNSPLHF.

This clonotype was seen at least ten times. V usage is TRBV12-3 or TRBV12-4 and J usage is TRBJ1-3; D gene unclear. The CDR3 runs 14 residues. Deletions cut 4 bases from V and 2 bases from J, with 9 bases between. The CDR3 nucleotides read TGTGCCAGCAGTTCTGGATCGGCTGGAAACACCATATATTTT. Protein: CASSSGSAGNTIYF.

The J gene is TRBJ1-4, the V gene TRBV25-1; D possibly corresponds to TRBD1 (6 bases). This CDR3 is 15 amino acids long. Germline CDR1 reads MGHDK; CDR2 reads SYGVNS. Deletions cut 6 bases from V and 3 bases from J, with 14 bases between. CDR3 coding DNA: TGTGCCAGCAGCACCCGACAGGAATCTAATGAAAAACTGTTTTTT. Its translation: CASSTRQESNEKLFF. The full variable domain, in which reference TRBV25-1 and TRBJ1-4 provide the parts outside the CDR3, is EADIYQTPRYLVIGTGKKITLECSQTMGHDKMYWYQQDPGMELHLIHYSYGVNSTEKGDLSSESTVSRIRTEHFPLTLESARPSHTSQYLCASSTRQESNEKLFFGSGTQLSVL.

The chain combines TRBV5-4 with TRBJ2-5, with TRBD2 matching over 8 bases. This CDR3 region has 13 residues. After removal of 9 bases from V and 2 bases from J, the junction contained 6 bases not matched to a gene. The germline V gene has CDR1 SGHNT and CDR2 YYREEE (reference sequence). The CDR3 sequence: CATQRGLQETQYF. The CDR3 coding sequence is TGTGCCACCCAGCGGGGGCTACAAGAGACCCAGTACTTC.